This T cell receptor (beta chain) was documented in a study of T-cell reconstitution after alpha-beta-depleted transplantation in children. With V trimmed by 5 bases and J by 4 bases, 3 bases remained unmatched. Germline loops: CDR1 LGHDT, CDR2 YNNKEL (reference sequence). This CDR3 spans 13 amino acids. TCRbeta library preparation incorporated unique molecular identifiers. TCRdb re-called the PCR reads with MiXCR, one entry per CDR3 protein. Of more than 300,000 distinct CDR3 sequences in the sample, around 15% were seen once. The origin of this receptor is a male patient between 2 and 9 years old who had a stem cell transplant for acute lymphoblastic leukemia, so the T cells may come from the graft donor. The chain links TRBV3-1 to TRBJ1-2; 8 bases line up with TRBD1. The material was PBMCs, mostly from graft donor cells, obtained 360 days after TCRalphabeta/CD19-depleted stem cell transplant. In DNA form, the CDR3 reads TGTGCCAGCAGCTTCGACAGGGGCTATGGCTACACCTTC. As protein: CASSFDRGYGYTF.